The 3 T cell receptor beta chains presented below share a single source sample, sequenced in a study of CD8+ T cells in alopecia areata. cDNA serving as the sequencing template came from extracted, reverse transcribed RNA. Some clones are missing from TCRdb's copy, which holds only in-frame ones; the method was immunoSEQ multiplex PCR. The sample shows some 51,000 clones, around 96% of them seen only once. Sequences were derived from CD8+ T cells sorted from blood, sampled at week 0. Every receptor here comes from a human donor with alopecia areata.

The rearrangement joins TRBV6-6 to TRBJ2-7, with D unresolved. Between the trimmed V and J ends, which lost 8 bases and 7 bases, there was a span of 9 bases. CDR3 length: 10 residues. CDR1 is MNHNY, CDR2 SVGAGI, per germline (reference sequence). The CDR3 DNA reads as TGTGCCAGCGGTACGCGGGAGCAGTACTTC. Translated, it gives CASGTREQYF.

The chain uses TRBV27 and TRBJ2-7; no clear D gene. Germline CDR1 reads MNHEY; CDR2 reads SMNVEV (reference sequence). The V gene lost 6 bases and the J gene lost 2 bases, with 11 bases spanning the gap. This CDR3 is built from 13 residues. CDR3 in DNA: TGTGCCAGCAGAAAGATTCCTACCTACGAGCAGTACTTC. This translates into CASRKIPTYEQYF.

This chain links TRBV15 with TRBJ2-5, with TRBD1 matching 10 bases. In germline, CDR1 is LNHNV, CDR2 YYDKDF (reference sequence). After removal of 3 bases from V and 5 bases from J, the junction contained 6 bases not matched to a gene. The length of the CDR3 is 15 residues. CDR3 protein: CATSSPGQGFETQYF. The DNA for the CDR3 is TGTGCCACCAGCAGCCCGGGACAGGGGTTTGAGACCCAGTACTTC.